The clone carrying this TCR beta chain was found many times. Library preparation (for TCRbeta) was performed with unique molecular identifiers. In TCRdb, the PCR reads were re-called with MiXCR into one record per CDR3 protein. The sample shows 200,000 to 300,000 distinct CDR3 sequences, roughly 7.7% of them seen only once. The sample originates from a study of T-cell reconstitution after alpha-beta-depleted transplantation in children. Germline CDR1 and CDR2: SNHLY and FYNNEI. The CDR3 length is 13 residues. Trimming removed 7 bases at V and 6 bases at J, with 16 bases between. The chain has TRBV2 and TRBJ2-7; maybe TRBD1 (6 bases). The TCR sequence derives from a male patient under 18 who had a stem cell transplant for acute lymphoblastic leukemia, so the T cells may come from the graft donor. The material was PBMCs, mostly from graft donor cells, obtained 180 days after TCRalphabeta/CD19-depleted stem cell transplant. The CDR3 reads CASTKQGLREQYF. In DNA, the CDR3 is TGTGCCAGCACCAAACAGGGTTTACGCGAGCAGTACTTC.